This T cell receptor beta chain is drawn from a study of cytomegalovirus exposure and HLA in healthy donors. The CDR3 contains 15 residues. V lost 4 bases and J 1 base, leaving 12 bases between the germline ends. Germline CDR1 is SGHRS and CDR2 is YFSETQ. A multiplex PCR was run with 60 Vbeta primers and 13 Jbeta primers. TCRdb's copy holds only in-frame clones and misses some; the assay was immunoSEQ multiplex PCR. The sample holds around 150,000 clones; 70% to 80% are singletons and the top ten take around 3.2%. The chain has TRBV5-1 and TRBJ1-3; D is possibly TRBD1 (5 bases). The sample comprised PBMCs. The receptor was isolated from a human donor in good health. CDR3 protein: CASSVSGISGNTIYF. DNA of the CDR3: TGCGCCAGCAGCGTGTCAGGGATTTCTGGAAACACCATATATTTT.